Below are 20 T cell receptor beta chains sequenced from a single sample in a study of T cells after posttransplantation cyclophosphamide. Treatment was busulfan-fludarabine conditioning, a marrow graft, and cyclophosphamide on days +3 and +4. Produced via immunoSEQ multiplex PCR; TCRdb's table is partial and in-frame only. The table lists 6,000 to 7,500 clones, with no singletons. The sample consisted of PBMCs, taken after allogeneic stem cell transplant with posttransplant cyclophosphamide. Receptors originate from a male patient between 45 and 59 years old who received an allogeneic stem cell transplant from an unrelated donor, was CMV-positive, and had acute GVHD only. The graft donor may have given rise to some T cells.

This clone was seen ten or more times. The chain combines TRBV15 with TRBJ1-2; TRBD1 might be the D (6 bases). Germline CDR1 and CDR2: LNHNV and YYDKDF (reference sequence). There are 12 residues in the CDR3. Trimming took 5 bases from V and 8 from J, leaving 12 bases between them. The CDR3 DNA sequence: TGTGCCACCAGCCCTACAGGGCCCGGCTACACCTTC. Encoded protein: CATSPTGPGYTF.

CDR3: CASSPRDLEKGSNEQFF. Here the CDR3 DNA reads TGTGCCAGCAGCCCCCGGGACTTAGAGAAGGGCTCCAATGAGCAGTTCTTC. This chain joins TRBV7-3 and TRBJ2-1, with a weak D call TRBD2 (6 bases). Germline CDR1 and CDR2: SGHTA and FQGTGA. The CDR3 loop spans 17 amino acids. V lost 5 bases and J 6 bases, leaving 23 bases between the germline ends.

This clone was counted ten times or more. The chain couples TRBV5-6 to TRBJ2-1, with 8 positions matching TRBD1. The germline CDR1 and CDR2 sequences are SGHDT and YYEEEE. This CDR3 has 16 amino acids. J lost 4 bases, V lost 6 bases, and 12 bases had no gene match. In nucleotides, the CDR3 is TGTGCCAGCAATTCGAAGACAGGGGCCGGGTACAATGAGCAGTTCTTC. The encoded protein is CASNSKTGAGYNEQFF. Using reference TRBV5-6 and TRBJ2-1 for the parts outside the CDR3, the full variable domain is DAGVTQSPTHLIKTRGQQVTLRCSPKSGHDTVSWYQQALGQGPQFIFQYYEEEERQRGNFPDRFSGHQFPNYSSELNVNALLLGDSALYLCASNSKTGAGYNEQFFGPGTRLTVL.

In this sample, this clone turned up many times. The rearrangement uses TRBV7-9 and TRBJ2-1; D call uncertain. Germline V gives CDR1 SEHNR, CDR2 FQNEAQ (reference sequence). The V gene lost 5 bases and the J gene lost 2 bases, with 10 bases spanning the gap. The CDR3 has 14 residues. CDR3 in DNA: TGTGCCAGCAGCCCAACCAGGACCTACAATGAGCAGTTCTTC. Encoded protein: CASSPTRTYNEQFF.

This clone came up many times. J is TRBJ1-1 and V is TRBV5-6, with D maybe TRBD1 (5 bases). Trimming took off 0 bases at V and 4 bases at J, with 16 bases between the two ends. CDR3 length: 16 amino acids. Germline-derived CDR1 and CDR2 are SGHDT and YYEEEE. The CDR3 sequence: CASSLDPLRGFTEAFF. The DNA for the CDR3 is TGTGCCAGCAGCTTGGACCCTTTGCGGGGGTTCACTGAAGCTTTCTTT. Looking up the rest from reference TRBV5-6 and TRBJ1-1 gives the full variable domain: DAGVTQSPTHLIKTRGQQVTLRCSPKSGHDTVSWYQQALGQGPQFIFQYYEEEERQRGNFPDRFSGHQFPNYSSELNVNALLLGDSALYLCASSLDPLRGFTEAFFGQGTRLTVV.

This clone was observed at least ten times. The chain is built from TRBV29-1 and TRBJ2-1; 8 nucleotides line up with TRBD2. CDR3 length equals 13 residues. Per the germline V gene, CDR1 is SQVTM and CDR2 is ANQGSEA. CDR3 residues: CSSREGGEGGQFF. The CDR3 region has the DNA TGCAGTTCCCGGGAGGGGGGAGAAGGCGGGCAGTTCTTC.

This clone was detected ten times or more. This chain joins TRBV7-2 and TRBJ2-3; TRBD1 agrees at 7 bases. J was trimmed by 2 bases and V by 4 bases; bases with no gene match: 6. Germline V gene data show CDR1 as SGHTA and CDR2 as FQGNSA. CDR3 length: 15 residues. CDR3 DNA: TGTGCCAGCAGCTCGGGACAGTCCTACACAGATACGCAGTATTTT. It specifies CASSSGQSYTDTQYF.

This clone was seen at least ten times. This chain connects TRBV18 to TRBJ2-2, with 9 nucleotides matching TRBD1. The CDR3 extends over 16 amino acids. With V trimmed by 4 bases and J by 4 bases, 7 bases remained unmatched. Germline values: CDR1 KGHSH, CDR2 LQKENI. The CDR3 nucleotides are TGTGCCAGCTCACGATCCGGGACAGGGTCCACCGGGGAGCTGTTTTTT. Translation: CASSRSGTGSTGELFF.

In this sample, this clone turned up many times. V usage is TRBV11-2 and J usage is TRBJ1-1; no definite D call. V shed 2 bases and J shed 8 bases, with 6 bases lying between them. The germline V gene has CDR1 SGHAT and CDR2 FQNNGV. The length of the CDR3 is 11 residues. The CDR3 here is CASSLTVEAFF. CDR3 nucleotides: TGTGCCAGCAGCTTAACGGTGGAAGCTTTCTTT.

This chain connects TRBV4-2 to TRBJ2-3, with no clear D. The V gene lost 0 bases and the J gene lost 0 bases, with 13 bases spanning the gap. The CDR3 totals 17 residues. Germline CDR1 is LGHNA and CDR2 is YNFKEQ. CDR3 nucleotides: TGTGCCAGCAGCCAAGATTTTTTGGCGGAAAGCACAGATACGCAGTATTTT. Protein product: CASSQDFLAESTDTQYF.

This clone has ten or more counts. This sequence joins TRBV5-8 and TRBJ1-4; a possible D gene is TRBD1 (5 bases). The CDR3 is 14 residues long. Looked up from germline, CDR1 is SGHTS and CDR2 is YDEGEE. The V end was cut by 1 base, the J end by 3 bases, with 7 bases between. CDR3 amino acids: CASSLRGANEKLFF. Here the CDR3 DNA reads TGTGCCAGCAGCTTGCGGGGGGCTAATGAAAAACTGTTTTTT.

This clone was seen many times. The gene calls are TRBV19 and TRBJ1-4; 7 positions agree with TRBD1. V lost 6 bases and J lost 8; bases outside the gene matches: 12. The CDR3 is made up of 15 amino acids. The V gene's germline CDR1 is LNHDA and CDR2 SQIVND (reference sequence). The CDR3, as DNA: TGTGCCAGTAGGTCTGACAGGGTAGGAAGAGAAAAACTGTTTTTT. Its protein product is CASRSDRVGREKLFF.

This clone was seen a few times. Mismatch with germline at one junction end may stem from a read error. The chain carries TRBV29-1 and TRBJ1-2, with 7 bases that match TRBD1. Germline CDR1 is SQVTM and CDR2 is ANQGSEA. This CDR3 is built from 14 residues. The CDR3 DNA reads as TGCAGCATAGGAAAGACAGGGAATAACGATGGCTACACCTTC. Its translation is CSIGKTGNNDGYTF.

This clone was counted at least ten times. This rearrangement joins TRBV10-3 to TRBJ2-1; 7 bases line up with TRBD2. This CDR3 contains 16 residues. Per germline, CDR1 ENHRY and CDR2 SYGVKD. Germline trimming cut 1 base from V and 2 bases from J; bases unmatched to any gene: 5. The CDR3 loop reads CAISEFGREPYNEQFF. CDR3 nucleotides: TGTGCCATCAGTGAGTTTGGGCGGGAGCCCTACAATGAGCAGTTCTTC.

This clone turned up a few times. The CDR3 reads CASSLSSINSYNEQFF. In DNA form, the CDR3 reads TGTGCCAGCAGCTTGAGTTCTATCAATTCCTACAATGAGCAGTTCTTC. The rearrangement links TRBV11-1 to TRBJ2-1; D not resolved. V was clipped by 3 bases and J by 1 base, with 13 bases between them. This CDR3 contains 16 residues. The germline V gene encodes CDR1 SGHAT and CDR2 FQDESV (reference sequence).

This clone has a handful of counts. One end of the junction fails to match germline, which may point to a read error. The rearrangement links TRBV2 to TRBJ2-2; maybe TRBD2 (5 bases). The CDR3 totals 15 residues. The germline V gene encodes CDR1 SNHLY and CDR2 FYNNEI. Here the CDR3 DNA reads TGTGCCAGCAGTGAATCCGGAGCGAACACCGGGGAGCTGTTGTTT. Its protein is CASSESGANTGELLF.

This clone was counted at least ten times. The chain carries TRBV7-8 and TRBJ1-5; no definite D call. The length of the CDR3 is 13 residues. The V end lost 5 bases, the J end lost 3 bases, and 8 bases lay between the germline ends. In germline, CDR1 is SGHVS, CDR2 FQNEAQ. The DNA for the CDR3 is TGTGCCAGCAGCCAATACACCAATCAGCCCCAGCATTTT. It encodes CASSQYTNQPQHF.

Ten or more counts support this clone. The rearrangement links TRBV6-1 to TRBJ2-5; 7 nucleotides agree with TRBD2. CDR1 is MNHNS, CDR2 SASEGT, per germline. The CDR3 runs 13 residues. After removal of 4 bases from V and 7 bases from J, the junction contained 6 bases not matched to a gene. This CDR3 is CASSAGGSGTQYF. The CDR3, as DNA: TGTGCCAGCAGTGCGGGGGGTTCTGGGACCCAGTACTTC.

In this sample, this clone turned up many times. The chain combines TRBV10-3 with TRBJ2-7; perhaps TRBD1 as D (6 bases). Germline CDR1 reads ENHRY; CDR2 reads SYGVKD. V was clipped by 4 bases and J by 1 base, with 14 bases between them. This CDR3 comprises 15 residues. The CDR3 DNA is TGTGCCATCAGTGCAAGCCAGGGGATATCCTACGAGCAGTACTTC. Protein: CAISASQGISYEQYF.

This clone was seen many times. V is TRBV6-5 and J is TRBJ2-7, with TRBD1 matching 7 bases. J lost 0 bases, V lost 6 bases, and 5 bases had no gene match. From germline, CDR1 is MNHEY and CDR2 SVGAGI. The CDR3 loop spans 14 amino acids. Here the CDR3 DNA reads TGTGCCAGCAGGAGGGGACAGATCTCCTACGAGCAGTACTTC. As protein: CASRRGQISYEQYF.